This TCR beta chain was identified in a study of OX40 agonist ivuxolimab in advanced cancers. General study points: People who partly responded at 0.1-3.0 mg/kg had some of the least clonal expansion seen.

This clone occurred once. What it binds is unknown. V was shortened by 4 bases and J by 3 bases, with 15 bases between the two germline ends. The CDR3 runs to 15 residues. Germline loops: CDR1 SQVTM, CDR2 ANQGSEA. Assay: immunoSEQ multiplex PCR; the TCRdb copy retains only in-frame clones and omits some. Of over 30,000 clones in the sample, over 60% are singletons; the top ten hold around 21%. The source material was CD4+ or CD8+ T cells sorted from blood, sampled in a trial of the OX40 agonist ivuxolimab. The receptor was derived from an adult with an advanced solid tumor such as melanoma, head and neck, liver or kidney cancer. The gene calls are TRBV29-1 and TRBJ2-2; weak D call: TRBD1 (6 bases). CDR3 residues: CSVAQGPKDTGELFF. For the CDR3, the DNA is TGCAGCGTTGCACAGGGACCGAAAGACACCGGGGAGCTGTTTTTT.